This T cell receptor beta chain is drawn from a study of CD4+ T cells in melanoma. TCRdb's copy holds only in-frame clones and misses some; the assay was immunoSEQ multiplex PCR. This sample has around 130,000 clones, with around 90% found just once. J lost 9 bases, V lost 5 bases, and 11 bases had no gene match. Germline-derived CDR1 and CDR2 are SGHRS and YFSETQ. The length of the CDR3 is 15 residues. This clone appeared once. V gene TRBV5-1 combines with J gene TRBJ2-5; 12 bases map to TRBD2. The sequence was obtained from a human donor with melanoma. CDR3: CASRQTSGGADPQYF. The CDR3, as DNA: TGCGCCAGCAGGCAGACTAGCGGGGGCGCTGACCCCCAGTACTTC.